The TCR beta chain described here comes from a study of blood T cell repertoires in COVID-19. Study background: Samples of COVID-19 (acute and convalescent) were obtained from the United States, Italy and Spain.

This clone was recorded only once. Original handling: How many nucleated cells were present was estimated from reference gene primer amplification. The assay was immunoSEQ multiplex PCR, and TCRdb's table has in-frame clones only and misses some. The V and J calls and clone size are taken from that table; D and trimming were inferred from the DNA. Of about 230,000 clones in the sample, 83% were seen once. This clonotype originated in a man aged 40-49 years with active or convalescent COVID-19. The sample consisted of peripheral blood.

The CDR3 DNA is TGCAGTGCGGAGGACAGGGCTGGCTACACCTTC. Its protein product is CSAEDRAGYTF. This sequence joins TRBV20-1 and TRBJ1-2; 8 positions match TRBD1. Germline loops: CDR1 DFQATT, CDR2 SNEGSKA (reference sequence). The V segment lost 6 bases and the J segment 7 bases; nucleotides outside the gene matches: 4. This CDR3 spans 11 amino acids.